This TCR beta chain was observed in a study of T cells after yellow fever vaccination. To note about this clonotype: The antigen remains unidentified.

5'RACE template switching produced TCR cDNA carrying a universal primer site and UMIs. One entry per CDR3 protein, called by TCRdb with MiXCR from the 5' RACE reads. The sample has approximately 550,000 distinct CDR3 sequences; roughly 21% are singletons. Study-wide points: Clonotypes found in both CD4 and CD8 compartments made up a small share. Subsequent to the booster, the majority of primary-vaccination clones reappeared (96% CD4, 80% to 90% CD8).

The CDR3 totals 14 residues. The V gene lost 7 bases and the J gene lost 3 bases, with 14 bases spanning the gap. In germline, CDR1 is SGHDT, CDR2 YYEEEE. The sequence was collected from a man aged 30 to 45 who received the YFV17D yellow fever vaccine. The chain joins TRBV5-6 to TRBJ2-1; a possible D gene is TRBD1 (5 bases). Sequences were derived from PBMCs, sampled 15 days after the yellow fever booster vaccination. The CDR3 region is CASLRQGNYNEQFF. For the CDR3, the DNA is TGTGCCAGCCTCCGGCAGGGAAACTACAATGAGCAGTTCTTC.